The clone carrying this T cell receptor (beta chain) was picked up many times. These data belong to a study of blood T cells in healthy people across ages. Combining a sample-barcoded 5' primer with a J-beta primer mix, a second PCR ran for roughly 7 to 12 cycles. TCRdb re-analysed the 5' RACE reads in MiXCR, keeping a single row per CDR3 protein. The repertoire consists of approximately 800,000 distinct CDR3 sequences, with under 40% occurring once and the leading ten covering 10% to 15%. Donor samples were obtained from healthy Caucasian individuals from Russia, aged about 6 to 95. This CDR3 has 15 amino acids. The germline gives CDR1 SQVTM, CDR2 ANQGSEA. V dropped 4 bases and J dropped 4; count of bases not matched to a gene: 9.

The sequencing sample was made of blood. The J gene is TRBJ2-3, the V gene TRBV29-1; 9 bases map to TRBD1. The origin of this receptor is a man between 18 and 35 years old in good health. CDR3 coding DNA: TGCAGCGTTGGCCTGACAGGGGGTTTCGCAGATACGCAGTATTTT. It specifies CSVGLTGGFADTQYF.